The 22 T cell receptor beta chains in this list originate from one sample, sequenced in a study of memory CD4+ T cells and cytomegalovirus serostatus (dated by TCRdb to 2018 to 2020). A FACSAria II was used to sort memory CD4+ T cells, defined as single viable CD3+CD4+CD8-CD45RO+ cells. The library was prepared using the immunoSEQ multiplex PCR assay. TCRdb stores this immuneACCESS table with in-frame sequences only. Part of the clones is absent; in the studies checked, under half of the shortfall reflects unresolved V genes, and no reason is known for the rest. This sample lists roughly 86,000 clones; under 90% were detected once. 3.6% of the sample is in the top ten clones. Source material: memory CD4+ T cells from blood. The receptors come from an adult in good health and CMV-seropositive.

The chain employs TRBV6-1 and TRBJ1-1; D is ambiguous. The ends were cut back, 2 bases at V and 8 bases at J, with 9 bases in the middle. This CDR3 comprises 12 residues. CDR1 and CDR2 from the germline V gene are MNHNS and SASEGT. The chain's CDR3 is CASSEIVVEAFF. For the CDR3, the DNA is TGTGCCAGCAGTGAAATAGTGGTAGAAGCTTTCTTT.

This sequence joins TRBV7-3 and TRBJ2-2; TRBD2 matches at 13 bases. CDR1 and CDR2 (germline): SGHTA, FQGTGA. CDR3 length: 16 amino acids. The ends lost 4 bases at V and 6 bases at J; junction bases unmatched: 5. DNA of the CDR3: TGTGCCAGCAGCTACGGACTAGCGGGAGTATCCGGGGAGCTGTTTTTT. As protein: CASSYGLAGVSGELFF.

The chain is built from TRBV14 and TRBJ2-6, with unresolved D. The V gene's germline CDR1 is SGHDN and CDR2 FVKESK. The CDR3 contains 16 residues. The V end lost 4 bases, the J end lost 0 bases, and 10 bases lay between the germline ends. CDR3: CASSLNWYSGANVLTF. The CDR3 DNA reads as TGTGCCAGCAGCCTCAACTGGTACTCTGGGGCCAACGTCCTGACTTTC. The full variable domain, its missing parts supplied by reference TRBV14 and TRBJ2-6, is EAGVTQFPSHSVIEKGQTVTLRCDPISGHDNLYWYRRVMGKEIKFLLHFVKESKQDESGMPNNRFLAERTGGTYSTLKVQPAELEDSGVYFCASSLNWYSGANVLTFGAGSRLTVL.

The chain couples TRBV5-1 to TRBJ1-1; 7 nucleotides align to TRBD1. The CDR3 has 16 amino acids. J lost 1 base, V lost 5 bases, and 11 bases had no gene match. Germline V lookup: CDR1 SGHRS, CDR2 YFSETQ. CDR3 sequence reads: CASSQGGGGGNTEAFF. DNA of the CDR3: TGCGCCAGCAGTCAGGGGGGCGGCGGCGGGAACACTGAAGCTTTCTTT.

The chain combines TRBV18 with TRBJ2-7; D is perhaps TRBD2 (7 bases). Trimming took 1 base from V and 0 from J, leaving 10 bases between them. The CDR3 totals 15 residues. CDR1 and CDR2 from the germline V gene are KGHSH and LQKENI. Here the CDR3 DNA reads TGTGCCAGCTCACCACGGGGGGGCGGCTCCTACGAGCAGTACTTC. Protein: CASSPRGGGSYEQYF. The variable domain in full, completed from reference TRBV18 and TRBJ2-7, reads NAGVMQNPRHLVRRRGQEARLRCSPMKGHSHVYWYRQLPEEGLKFMVYLQKENIIDESGMPKERFSAEFPKEGPSILRIQQVVRGDSAAYFCASSPRGGGSYEQYFGPGTRLTVT.

The V gene is TRBV5-1, the J gene TRBJ2-1; D may be TRBD1 or TRBD2 (5 bases each). CDR1 SGHRS and CDR2 YFSETQ come from the germline V gene. Trimming left V 1 base short and J 5 bases short, with 16 bases between. The CDR3 is made up of 16 amino acids. CDR3: CASSLRGGTRNNEQFF. The CDR3 nucleotides are TGCGCCAGCAGCTTGCGTGGTGGGACCAGAAACAATGAGCAGTTCTTC.

The rearrangement uses TRBV11-3 and TRBJ2-1; the match to TRBD2 covers 10 bases. The junction had 6 bases not matched to a gene; V was cut back by 2 bases and J by 5 bases. The CDR3 loop spans 16 amino acids. Germline V lookup: CDR1 SGHNT, CDR2 YENEEA. CDR3 sequence: CASSLTSSGGNNEQFF. CDR3 DNA: TGTGCCAGCAGCTTAACATCTAGCGGGGGAAACAATGAGCAGTTCTTC.

This chain joins TRBV5-1 and TRBJ1-5, with D perhaps matching TRBD1 (5 bases). The V gene lost 0 bases and the J gene lost 4 bases, with 8 bases spanning the gap. The germline gives CDR1 SGHRS, CDR2 YFSETQ. The CDR3 has 14 amino acids. Here the CDR3 DNA reads TGCGCCAGCAGCTTGGATGGGGCTAATCAGCCCCAGCATTTT. This gives the protein CASSLDGANQPQHF. The full variable domain, its missing parts supplied by reference TRBV5-1 and TRBJ1-5, is KAGVTQTPRYLIKTRGQQVTLSCSPISGHRSVSWYQQTPGQGLQFLFEYFSETQRNKGNFPGRFSGRQFSNSRSEMNVSTLELGDSALYLCASSLDGANQPQHFGDGTRLSIL.

This sequence joins TRBV7-6 and TRBJ1-1; weak D call: TRBD1 (5 bases). V lost 2 bases and J 5 bases, leaving 15 bases between the germline ends. The germline V gene encodes CDR1 SGHVS and CDR2 FNYEAQ. This CDR3 has 15 amino acids. CDR3 bases: TGTGCCAGCAGCTTAAGTCCTGACAGCCCGACTGAAGCTTTCTTT. It translates to CASSLSPDSPTEAFF.

This clone was seen a few times. The rearrangement links TRBV5-1 to TRBJ2-2; TRBD1 matches 7 bases. J lost 7 bases, V lost 4 bases, and 7 bases had no gene match. CDR3 size: 14 residues. Germline V gives CDR1 SGHRS, CDR2 YFSETQ. The CDR3 nucleotides read TGCGCCAGCAGCGGCAGGGGGTTGGACGGGGAGCTGTTTTTT. This sequence encodes CASSGRGLDGELFF.

This clone has just a few counts. The chain employs TRBV29-1 and TRBJ2-7; D perhaps matches TRBD1 (5 bases). This CDR3 region has 14 residues. The V end lost 6 bases, the J end lost 2 bases, and 17 bases lay between the germline ends. CDR1 and CDR2 from the germline V gene are SQVTM and ANQGSEA. CDR3 region: CSVTRQLGTYEQYF. CDR3 DNA: TGCAGCGTCACCCGACAGTTGGGCACCTACGAGCAGTACTTC.

This sequence joins TRBV7-3 and TRBJ2-6, with 8 nucleotides matching TRBD2. Germline V gene lookup returns CDR1 SGHTA and CDR2 FQGTGA. The trim removed 5 bases at V and 6 bases at J, leaving 6 bases unmatched. CDR3 length: 15 residues. This CDR3 reads CASSPGGGMANVLTF. CDR3 nucleotides: TGTGCCAGCAGCCCCGGGGGGGGCATGGCCAACGTCCTGACTTTC. The variable domain in full, with the rest retrieved from reference TRBV7-3 and TRBJ2-6, is GAGVSQTPSNKVTEKGKYVELRCDPISGHTALYWYRQSLGQGPEFLIYFQGTGAADDSGLPNDRFFAVRPEGSVSTLKIQRTERGDSAVYLCASSPGGGMANVLTFGAGSRLTVL.

This sequence joins TRBV29-1 and TRBJ1-2; D gene unclear. This CDR3 region has 12 residues. V was cut by 4 bases and J by 2 bases, with 8 bases left in between. CDR1 SQVTM and CDR2 ANQGSEA come from the germline V gene. The CDR3 here is CSVGGKNYGYTF. As DNA, the CDR3 is TGCAGCGTTGGGGGAAAAAACTATGGCTACACCTTC.

V is TRBV5-1 and J is TRBJ1-5, with TRBD1 matching 8 bases. Trimming took 4 bases from V and 5 from J; bases not matched to a gene: 5. CDR1 and CDR2 (germline): SGHRS, YFSETQ. The CDR3 runs to 14 residues. The CDR3 DNA reads as TGCGCCAGCAGCCCGACAGGGGCTGATCAGCCCCAGCATTTT. Translating gives CASSPTGADQPQHF. The complete variable domain, with remaining parts taken from reference TRBV5-1 and TRBJ1-5, reads KAGVTQTPRYLIKTRGQQVTLSCSPISGHRSVSWYQQTPGQGLQFLFEYFSETQRNKGNFPGRFSGRQFSNSRSEMNVSTLELGDSALYLCASSPTGADQPQHFGDGTRLSIL.

V usage is TRBV5-1 and J usage is TRBJ2-7; 8 positions agree with TRBD1. Germline CDR1 reads SGHRS; CDR2 reads YFSETQ. V shed 4 bases, J shed 6 bases, and the junction held 6 bases outside the gene matches. The length of the CDR3 is 13 residues. This CDR3 reads CASSIGQGGEQYF. The CDR3 nucleotides read TGCGCCAGCAGCATCGGACAGGGTGGCGAGCAGTACTTC.

This chain joins TRBV15 and TRBJ1-5; tentatively, D is TRBD1 (5 bases). Per germline, CDR1 LNHNV and CDR2 YYDKDF (reference sequence). With 0 bases removed from V and 0 bases from J, the gap between germline ends came to 9 bases. The CDR3 is made up of 16 amino acids. The CDR3 nucleotides read TGTGCCACCAGCAGAGATCGGGGGTATAGCAATCAGCCCCAGCATTTT. It specifies CATSRDRGYSNQPQHF.

The gene calls are TRBV27 and TRBJ1-1; 10 bases line up with TRBD1. V trimming: 5 bases; J trimming: 2 bases; junction bases outside the gene matches: 11. CDR3 size: 17 residues. Germline CDR1 MNHEY, CDR2 SMNVEV (reference sequence). The CDR3 reads CASSPRTGGTRNTEAFF. The CDR3, as DNA: TGTGCCAGCAGTCCTCGGACAGGGGGAACTCGAAACACTGAAGCTTTCTTT.

This clone was counted a few times. The rearrangement links TRBV5-4 to TRBJ2-2; 7 bases agree with TRBD2. The CDR3 runs to 16 residues. The junction had 14 bases not matched to a gene; V was cut back by 4 bases and J by 8 bases. Germline V gene data show CDR1 as SGHNT and CDR2 as YYREEE (reference sequence). The CDR3 coding sequence is TGTGCCAGCAGCCCCCTCGGGCTAGCGGAGGGGGGGGAGCTGTTTTTT. It translates to CASSPLGLAEGGELFF.

A few counts support this clone. The chain has TRBV5-4 and TRBJ2-2; D gene unclear. Trimming removed 3 bases at V and 7 bases at J, with 10 bases between. Germline V gene data show CDR1 as SGHNT and CDR2 as YYREEE (reference sequence). The CDR3 has 13 amino acids. CDR3 bases: TGTGCCAGCAGCTATGGCGATAACGGGGAGCTGTTTTTT. Amino acid sequence: CASSYGDNGELFF. Drawing the rest from reference TRBV5-4 and TRBJ2-2, the complete variable domain is ETGVTQSPTHLIKTRGQQVTLRCSSQSGHNTVSWYQQALGQGPQFIFQYYREEENGRGNFPPRFSGLQFPNYSSELNVNALELDDSALYLCASSYGDNGELFFGEGSRLTVL.

The chain has TRBV4-2 and TRBJ2-1; D gene ambiguous. The CDR3 is 13 residues long. Germline V gene sequence: CDR1 LGHNA, CDR2 YNFKEQ. Between the trimmed V and J ends, which lost 4 bases and 10 bases, there was a span of 14 bases. The CDR3 loop is CASSPPVEWEQFF. The CDR3 DNA is TGTGCCAGCAGCCCACCCGTGGAGTGGGAGCAGTTCTTC.

J is TRBJ1-4 and V is TRBV4-1; D not resolved. The CDR3 totals 13 residues. Deletions cut 2 bases from V and 8 bases from J, with 9 bases between. Germline lookup yields CDR1 MGHRA and CDR2 YSYEKL. The CDR3 nucleotides read TGCGCCAGCAGCCAACAAATGGGGGAAAAACTGTTTTTT. Residues: CASSQQMGEKLFF.

CDR3 bases: TGTGCCAGCAGCTTTCGAGCTGGGGCCAACGTCCTGACTTTC. It is translated as CASSFRAGANVLTF. The V gene is TRBV6-6, the J gene TRBJ2-6, with no clear D. In germline, CDR1 is MNHNY, CDR2 SVGAGI (reference sequence). CDR3 length: 14 residues. V dropped 6 bases and J dropped 2 bases, with 8 bases sitting between them.